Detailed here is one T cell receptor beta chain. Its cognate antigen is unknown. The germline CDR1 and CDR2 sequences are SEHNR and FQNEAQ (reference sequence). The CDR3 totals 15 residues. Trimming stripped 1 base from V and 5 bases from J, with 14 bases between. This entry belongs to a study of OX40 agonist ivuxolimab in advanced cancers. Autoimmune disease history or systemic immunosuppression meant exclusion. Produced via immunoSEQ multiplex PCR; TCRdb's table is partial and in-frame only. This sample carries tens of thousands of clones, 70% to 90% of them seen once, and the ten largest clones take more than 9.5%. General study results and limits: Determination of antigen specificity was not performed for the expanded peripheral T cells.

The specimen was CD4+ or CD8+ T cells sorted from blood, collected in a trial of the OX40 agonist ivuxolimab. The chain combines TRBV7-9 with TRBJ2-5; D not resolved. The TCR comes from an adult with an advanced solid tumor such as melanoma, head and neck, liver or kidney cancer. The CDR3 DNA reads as TGTGCCAGCAGCTTAGGGGCCGTCAGCGCGGAGACCCAGTACTTC. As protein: CASSLGAVSAETQYF.